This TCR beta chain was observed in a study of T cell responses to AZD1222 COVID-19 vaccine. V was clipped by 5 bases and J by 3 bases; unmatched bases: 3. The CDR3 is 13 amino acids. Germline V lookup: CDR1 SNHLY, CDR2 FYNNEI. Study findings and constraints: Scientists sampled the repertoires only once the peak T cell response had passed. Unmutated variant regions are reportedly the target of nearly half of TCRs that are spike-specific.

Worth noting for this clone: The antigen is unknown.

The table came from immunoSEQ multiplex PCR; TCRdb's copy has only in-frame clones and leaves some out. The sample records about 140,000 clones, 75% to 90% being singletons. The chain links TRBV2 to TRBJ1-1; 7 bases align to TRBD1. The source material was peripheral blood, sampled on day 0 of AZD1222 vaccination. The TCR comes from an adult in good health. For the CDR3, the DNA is TGTGCCAGCAGTACCAGGGGGGACACTGAAGCTTTCTTT. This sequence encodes CASSTRGDTEAFF.